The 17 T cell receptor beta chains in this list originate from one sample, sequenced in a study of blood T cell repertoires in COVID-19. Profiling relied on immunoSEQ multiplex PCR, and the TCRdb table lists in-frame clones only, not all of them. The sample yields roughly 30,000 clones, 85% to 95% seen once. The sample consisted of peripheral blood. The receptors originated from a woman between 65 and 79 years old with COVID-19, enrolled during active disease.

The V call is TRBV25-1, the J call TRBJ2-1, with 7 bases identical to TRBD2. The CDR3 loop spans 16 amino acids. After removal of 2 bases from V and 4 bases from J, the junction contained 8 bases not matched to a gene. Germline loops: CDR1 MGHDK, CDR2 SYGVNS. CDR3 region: CASSERGRAEYNEQFF. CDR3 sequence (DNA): TGTGCCAGCAGTGAACGTGGGAGGGCCGAATACAATGAGCAGTTCTTC.

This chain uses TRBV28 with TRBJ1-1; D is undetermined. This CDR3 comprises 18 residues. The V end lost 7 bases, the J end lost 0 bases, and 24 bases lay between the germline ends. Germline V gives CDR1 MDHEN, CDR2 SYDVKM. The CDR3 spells CASNSPGAPGLMNTEAFF. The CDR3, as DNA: TGTGCCAGCAACTCCCCAGGTGCCCCTGGGCTCATGAACACTGAAGCTTTCTTT.

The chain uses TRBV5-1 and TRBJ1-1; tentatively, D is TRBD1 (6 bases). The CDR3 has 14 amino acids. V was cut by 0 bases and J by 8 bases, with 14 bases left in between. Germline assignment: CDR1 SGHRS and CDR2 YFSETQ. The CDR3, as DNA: TGCGCCAGCAGCTTGGGGGCAGGGGTTACCGAAGCTTTCTTT. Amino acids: CASSLGAGVTEAFF.

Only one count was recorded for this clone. The DNA of the CDR3 is TGTGCCAGCAGCTTATTTCCAGGGGAATATGGCTACACCTTC. It encodes CASSLFPGEYGYTF. The chain employs TRBV7-9 and TRBJ1-2; the D gene is possibly TRBD1 (6 bases). Trimming cost V 2 bases and J 5 bases, with 12 bases left between them. Looked up from germline, CDR1 is SEHNR and CDR2 is FQNEAQ (reference sequence). CDR3 length: 14 residues.

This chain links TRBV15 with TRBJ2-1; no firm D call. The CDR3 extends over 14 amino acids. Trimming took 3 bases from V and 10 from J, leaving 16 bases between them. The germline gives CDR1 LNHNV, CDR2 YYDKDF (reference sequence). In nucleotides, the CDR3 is TGTGCCACCAGCAGCTTTGTAGCCCCCCGAGAGCAGTTCTTC. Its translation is CATSSFVAPREQFF.

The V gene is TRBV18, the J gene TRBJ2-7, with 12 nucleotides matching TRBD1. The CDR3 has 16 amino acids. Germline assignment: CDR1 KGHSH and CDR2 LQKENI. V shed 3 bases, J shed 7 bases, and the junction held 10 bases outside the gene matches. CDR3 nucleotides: TGTGCCAGCTCACCTACCGGGACAGGGGGCTCTAGGGAGCAGTACTTC. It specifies CASSPTGTGGSREQYF.

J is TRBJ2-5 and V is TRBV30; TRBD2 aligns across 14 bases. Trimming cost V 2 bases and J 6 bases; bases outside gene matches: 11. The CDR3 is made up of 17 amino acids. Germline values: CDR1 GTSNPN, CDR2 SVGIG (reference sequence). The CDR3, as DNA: TGTGCCTGGAGTAACCGACTAGCGGGAGGGGCTTGGAAGACCCAGTACTTC. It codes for CAWSNRLAGGAWKTQYF. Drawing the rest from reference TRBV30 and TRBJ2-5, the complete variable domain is SQTIHQWPATLVQPVGSPLSLECTVEGTSNPNLYWYRQAAGRGLQLLFYSVGIGQISSEVPQNLSASRPQDRQFILSSKKLLLSDSGFYLCAWSNRLAGGAWKTQYFGPGTRLLVL.

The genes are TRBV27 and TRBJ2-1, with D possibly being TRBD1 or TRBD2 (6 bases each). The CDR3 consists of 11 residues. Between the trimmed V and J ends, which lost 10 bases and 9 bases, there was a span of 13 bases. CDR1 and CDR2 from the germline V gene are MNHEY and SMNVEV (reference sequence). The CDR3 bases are TGTGCCACCAGGGGCGGGATTGAGCAGTTCTTC. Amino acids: CATRGGIEQFF.

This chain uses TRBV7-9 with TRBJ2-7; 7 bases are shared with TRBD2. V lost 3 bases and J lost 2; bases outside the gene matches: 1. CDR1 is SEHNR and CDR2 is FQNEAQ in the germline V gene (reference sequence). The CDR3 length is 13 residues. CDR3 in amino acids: CASSFSGTYEQYF. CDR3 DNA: TGTGCCAGCAGCTTCAGCGGGACCTACGAGCAGTACTTC.

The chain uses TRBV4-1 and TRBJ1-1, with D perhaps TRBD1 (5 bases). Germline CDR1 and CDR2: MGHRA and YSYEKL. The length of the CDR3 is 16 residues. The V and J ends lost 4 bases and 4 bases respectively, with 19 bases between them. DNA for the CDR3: TGCGCCAGCAGCCGAGCCCCGGCGGGGGGTATCACTGAAGCTTTCTTT. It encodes CASSRAPAGGITEAFF.

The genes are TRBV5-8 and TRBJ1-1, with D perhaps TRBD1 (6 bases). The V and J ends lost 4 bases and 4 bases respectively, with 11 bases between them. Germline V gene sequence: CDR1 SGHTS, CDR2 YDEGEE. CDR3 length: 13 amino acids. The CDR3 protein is CASSGIQGTEAFF. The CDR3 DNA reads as TGTGCCAGCAGCGGAATACAGGGCACTGAAGCTTTCTTT.

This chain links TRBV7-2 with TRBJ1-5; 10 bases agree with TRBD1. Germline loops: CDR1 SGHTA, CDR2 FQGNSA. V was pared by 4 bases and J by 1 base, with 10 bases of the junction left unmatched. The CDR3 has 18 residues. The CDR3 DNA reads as TGTGCCAGCAGCTCCCAGCCCCCGGGACAGGGGAGCAATCAGCCCCAGCATTTT. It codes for CASSSQPPGQGSNQPQHF.

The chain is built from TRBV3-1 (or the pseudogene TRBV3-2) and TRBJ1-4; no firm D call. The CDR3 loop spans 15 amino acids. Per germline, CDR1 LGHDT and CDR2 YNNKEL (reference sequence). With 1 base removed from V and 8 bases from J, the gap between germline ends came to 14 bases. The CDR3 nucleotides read TGTGCCAGCAGCCAAGTTCTGGGTCTGGAGGAAAAACTGTTTTTT. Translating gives CASSQVLGLEEKLFF.

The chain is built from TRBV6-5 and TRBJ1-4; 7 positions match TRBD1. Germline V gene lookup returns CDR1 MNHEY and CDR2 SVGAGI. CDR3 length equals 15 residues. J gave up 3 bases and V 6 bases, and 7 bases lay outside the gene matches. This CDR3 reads CASSPNTGANEKLFF. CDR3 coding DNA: TGTGCCAGCAGCCCGAATACAGGGGCTAATGAAAAACTGTTTTTT.

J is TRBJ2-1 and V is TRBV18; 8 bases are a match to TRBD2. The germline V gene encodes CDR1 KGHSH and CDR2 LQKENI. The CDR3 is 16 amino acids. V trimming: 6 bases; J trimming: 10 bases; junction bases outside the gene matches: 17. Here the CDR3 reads CASSPASGSRYREQFF. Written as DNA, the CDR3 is TGTGCCAGCTCCCCGGCGAGCGGGAGTCGGTACAGGGAGCAGTTCTTC. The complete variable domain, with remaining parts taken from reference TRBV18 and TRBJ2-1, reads NAGVMQNPRHLVRRRGQEARLRCSPMKGHSHVYWYRQLPEEGLKFMVYLQKENIIDESGMPKERFSAEFPKEGPSILRIQQVVRGDSAAYFCASSPASGSRYREQFFGPGTRLTVL.

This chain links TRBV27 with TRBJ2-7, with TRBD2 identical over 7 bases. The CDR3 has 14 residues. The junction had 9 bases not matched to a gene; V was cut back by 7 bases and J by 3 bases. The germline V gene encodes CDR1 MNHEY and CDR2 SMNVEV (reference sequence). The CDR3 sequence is CASTKRGGHYEQYF. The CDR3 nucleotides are TGTGCCAGCACCAAGCGGGGCGGACACTACGAGCAGTACTTC.

The CDR3 reads CASSERVTGNYGYTF. CDR3 nucleotides: TGTGCCAGCAGCGAGAGGGTGACGGGGAATTATGGCTACACCTTC. This chain links TRBV11-2 with TRBJ1-2; D call uncertain. The CDR3 has 15 residues. V lost 5 bases, J lost 5 bases, and 18 bases lay in between. The germline V gene has CDR1 SGHAT and CDR2 FQNNGV. Complete variable domain (other parts from reference TRBV11-2 and TRBJ1-2): EAGVAQSPRYKIIEKRQSVAFWCNPISGHATLYWYQQILGQGPKLLIQFQNNGVVDDSQLPKDRFSAERLKGVDSTLKIQPAKLEDSAVYLCASSERVTGNYGYTFGSGTRLTVV.